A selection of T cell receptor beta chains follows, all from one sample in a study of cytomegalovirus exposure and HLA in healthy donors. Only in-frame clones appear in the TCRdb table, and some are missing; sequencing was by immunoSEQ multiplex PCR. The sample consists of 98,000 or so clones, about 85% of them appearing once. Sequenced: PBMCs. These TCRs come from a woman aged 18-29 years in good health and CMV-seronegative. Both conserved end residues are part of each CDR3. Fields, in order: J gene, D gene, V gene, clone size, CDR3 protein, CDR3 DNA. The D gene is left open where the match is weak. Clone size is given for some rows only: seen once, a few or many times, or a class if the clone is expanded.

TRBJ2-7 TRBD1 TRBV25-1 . CASSPGTGGSEQYF TGTGCCAGCAGTCCCGGGACAGGGGGCTCCGAGCAGTACTTC
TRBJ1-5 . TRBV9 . CASSVDTGRNQPQHF TGTGCCAGCAGCGTAGATACAGGGCGAAATCAGCCCCAGCATTTT
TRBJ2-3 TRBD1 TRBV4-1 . CASSETGFGADTQYF TGCGCCAGCAGCGAGACAGGGTTTGGCGCAGATACGCAGTATTTT
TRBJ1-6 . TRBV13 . CASSLRGGNSPLHF TGTGCCAGCAGCTTACGGGGAGGGAATTCACCCCTCCACTTT
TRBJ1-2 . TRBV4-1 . CASSLYRGNYGYTF TGCGCCAGCAGCCTCTACCGGGGGAACTATGGCTACACCTTC
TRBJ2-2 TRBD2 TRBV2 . CASSLLAETGELFF TGTGCCAGCAGTTTACTAGCGGAAACCGGGGAGCTGTTTTTT
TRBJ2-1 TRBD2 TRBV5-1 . CASSSSGGQYNEQFF TGCGCCAGCAGCTCTAGCGGGGGGCAGTACAATGAGCAGTTCTTC
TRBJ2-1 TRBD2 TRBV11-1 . CASSFGTTVNEQFF TGTGCCAGCAGCTTCGGGACTACTGTCAATGAGCAGTTCTTC
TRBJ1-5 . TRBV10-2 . CASSESTGSNQPQHF TGCGCCAGCAGTGAGTCGACAGGAAGCAATCAGCCCCAGCATTTT
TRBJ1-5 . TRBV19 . CASNERQHQPQHF TGTGCCAGTAATGAGAGACAGCATCAGCCCCAGCATTTT
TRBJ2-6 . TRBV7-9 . CASSFPGGANVLTF TGTGCCAGCAGCTTTCCGGGGGGGGCCAACGTCCTGACTTTC
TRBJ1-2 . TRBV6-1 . CASSEIHGGNGYGYTF TGTGCCAGCAGTGAAATACACGGAGGGAATGGCTATGGCTACACCTTC
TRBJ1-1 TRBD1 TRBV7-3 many CASSSTGGPGTEAFF TGTGCCAGCAGCTCGACAGGGGGCCCGGGGACTGAAGCTTTCTTT
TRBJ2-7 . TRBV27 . CASTPGSSGSYEQYF TGTGCCAGCACCCCCGGTAGTAGCGGCTCCTACGAGCAGTACTTC
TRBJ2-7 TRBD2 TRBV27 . CASSSSGGTYEQYF TGTGCCAGCAGCTCCAGCGGGGGGACCTACGAGCAGTACTTC
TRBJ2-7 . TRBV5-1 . CASSLEDSYEQYF TGCGCCAGCAGCTTGGAGGACAGCTACGAGCAGTACTTC
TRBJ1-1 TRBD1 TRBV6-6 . CAGGSGGTAFF TGTGCCGGCGGATCAGGGGGCACAGCTTTCTTT
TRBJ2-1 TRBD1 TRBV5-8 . CASSPGGTGVFYNEQFF TGTGCCAGCAGCCCCGGGGGGACAGGGGTATTCTACAATGAGCAGTTCTTC
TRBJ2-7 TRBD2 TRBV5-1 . CASSLGTSGGDEQYF TGCGCCAGCAGCTTGGGGACTAGCGGGGGGGATGAGCAGTACTTC
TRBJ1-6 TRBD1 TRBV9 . CASSASGTGDSPLHF TGTGCCAGCAGCGCATCCGGGACAGGTGATTCACCCCTCCACTTT
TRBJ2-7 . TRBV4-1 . CASSQDSPYEQYF TGCGCCAGCAGCCAAGATTCTCCCTACGAGCAGTACTTC
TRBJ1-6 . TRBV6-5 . CASSFGPGTLNSPLHF TGTGCCAGCAGTTTCGGACCAGGGACATTGAATTCACCCCTCCACTTT
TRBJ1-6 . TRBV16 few CASSLRGQRDSPLHF TGTGCCAGCAGCCTCCGGGGACAACGGGATTCACCCCTCCACTTT
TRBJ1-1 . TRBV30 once CAWTTRYSEAFF TGTGCCTGGACTACTCGCTATTCTGAAGCTTTCTTT
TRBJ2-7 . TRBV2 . CASSGAYEQYF TGTGCCAGCAGTGGAGCCTACGAGCAGTACTTC
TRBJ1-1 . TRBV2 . CASSVEGDITEAFF TGTGCCAGCAGTGTTGAAGGGGACATCACTGAAGCTTTCTTT
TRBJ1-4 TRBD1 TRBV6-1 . CASSGRAGGSAGEKLFF TGTGCCAGCAGTGGAAGGGCAGGGGGCTCGGCCGGTGAAAAACTGTTTTTT
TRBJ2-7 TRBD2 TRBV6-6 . CASSYRLAGGVYEQYF TGTGCCAGCAGTTACCGTCTGGCGGGGGGGGTCTACGAGCAGTACTTC
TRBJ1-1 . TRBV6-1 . CASRQGMNTEAFF TGTGCCAGCAGGCAGGGGATGAACACTGAAGCTTTCTTT
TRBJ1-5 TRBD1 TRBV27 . CASSAMTGIQPQHF TGTGCCAGCAGTGCCATGACAGGGATTCAGCCCCAGCATTTT
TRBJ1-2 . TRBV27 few CASSPREGNYGYTF TGTGCCAGCAGTCCCCGGGAAGGTAACTATGGCTACACCTTC
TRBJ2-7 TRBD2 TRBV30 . CAWSVAGGMTYEQYF TGTGCCTGGAGTGTAGCGGGGGGGATGACCTACGAGCAGTACTTC
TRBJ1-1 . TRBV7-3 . CASSFYPNTEAFF TGTGCCAGCAGCTTCTACCCAAACACTGAAGCTTTCTTT
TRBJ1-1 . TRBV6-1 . CASSEPRRLNTEAFF TGTGCCAGCAGTGAACCCCGGAGATTGAACACTGAAGCTTTCTTT
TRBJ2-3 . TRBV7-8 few CASTTGSRTDTQYF TGTGCCAGCACCACAGGTTCTCGCACAGATACGCAGTATTTT
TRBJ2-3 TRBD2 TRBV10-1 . CASCGLAALTGSTDTQYF TGCGCCAGCTGTGGACTAGCGGCCCTAACAGGAAGCACAGATACGCAGTATTTT
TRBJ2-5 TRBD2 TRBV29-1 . CSVRTSGGETQYF TGCAGCGTGAGGACTAGCGGGGGCGAGACCCAGTACTTC
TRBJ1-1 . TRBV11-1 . CASSLGQITTEAFF TGTGCCAGCAGCTTAGGACAAATCACGACTGAAGCTTTCTTT
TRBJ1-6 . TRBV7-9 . CASTQSGDSPLHF TGTGCCAGCACGCAATCAGGGGATTCACCCCTCCACTTT
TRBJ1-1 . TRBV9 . CASSADLANTEAFF TGTGCCAGCAGCGCGGACTTGGCGAACACTGAAGCTTTCTTT
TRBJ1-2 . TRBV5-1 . CASSLGVVQGLGYTF TGCGCCAGCAGCTTGGGAGTTGTCCAGGGCCTTGGCTACACCTTC
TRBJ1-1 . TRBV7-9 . CASSQAPILSRVAFF TGTGCCAGCAGTCAAGCACCCATATTGTCCCGGGTAGCTTTCTTT
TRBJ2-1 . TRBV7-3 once CASSFGSGVDEQFF TGTGCCAGCAGCTTCGGCAGTGGAGTAGATGAGCAGTTCTTC
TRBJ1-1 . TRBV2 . CASTPSTGTNTEAFF TGTGCCAGCACCCCAAGTACAGGGACGAACACTGAAGCTTTCTTT